This T cell receptor (beta chain) stems from a study of response to subunit inactivated influenza vaccine. This CDR3 is 14 amino acids long. The germline V and J ends were trimmed by 1 base and 4 bases, with 10 bases remaining between them. TCRdb re-called the RT-PCR reads through MiXCR, storing one row per CDR3 protein. The sample contains roughly 540,000 distinct CDR3 sequences, roughly 23% of which appear only once. The table lists this clonotype with a few counts. The data also belong to a second study, concerning T cells expressing NK-cell markers. From that report: UMIs accompanied the 5'RACE template switching by which TCR beta cDNA was made. The study found dominant NKG2C+ clonotypes at 1.0-7.0% of CD8+ T cells in about 6 donors.

This chain joins TRBV12-3 or TRBV12-4 and TRBJ1-1; D is undetermined. The sample consisted of CD4+ T cells sorted from PBMCs, taken 12 days after vaccination. The clonotype comes from a man aged 50 to 60 who received an inactivated influenza vaccine. The CDR3 region has the DNA TGTGCCAGCAGTTTAGGTACATTATCCACTGAAGCTTTCTTT. Translation: CASSLGTLSTEAFF.